This T cell receptor (beta chain) was sequenced in a study of T cells after yellow fever vaccination. Study-level results: Abundant bulk-population clonotypes could contaminate the FACS-sorted repertoires.

Only a few counts were recorded for this clonotype. No antigen is known for it. TCRdb re-called the 5' RACE reads through MiXCR, storing one row per CDR3 protein. This sample has over 200,000 distinct CDR3 sequences, with approximately 6.3% found just once. The CDR3 is made up of 10 amino acids. Germline CDR1 and CDR2: DFQATT and SNEGSKA (reference sequence). V lost 3 bases, J lost 2 bases, and 1 base lay in between. The clonotype was recovered from a man aged 30 to 45 who received the YFV17D yellow fever vaccine. The V and J genes are TRBV20-1 and TRBJ1-2; D not certain. Here the sequenced sample was CD4+ T cells sorted from PBMCs, taken on the day of the yellow fever booster vaccination. CDR3 nucleotide sequence: TGCAGTGCTAGCAACTATGGCTACACCTTC. Protein: CSASNYGYTF.